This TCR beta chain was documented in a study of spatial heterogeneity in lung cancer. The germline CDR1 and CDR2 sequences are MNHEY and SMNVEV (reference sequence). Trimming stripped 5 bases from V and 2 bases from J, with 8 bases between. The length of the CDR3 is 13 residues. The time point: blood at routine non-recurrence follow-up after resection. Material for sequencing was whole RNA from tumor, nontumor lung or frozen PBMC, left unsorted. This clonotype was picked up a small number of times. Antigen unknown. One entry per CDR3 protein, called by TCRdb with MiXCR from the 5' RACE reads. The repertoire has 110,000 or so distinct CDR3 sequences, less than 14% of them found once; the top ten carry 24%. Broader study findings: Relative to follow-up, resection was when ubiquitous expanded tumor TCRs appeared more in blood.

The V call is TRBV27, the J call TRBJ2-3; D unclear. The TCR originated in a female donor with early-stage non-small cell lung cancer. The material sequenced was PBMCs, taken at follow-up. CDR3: CASSPDPTDTQYF. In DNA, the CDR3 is TGTGCCAGCAGTCCCGACCCCACAGATACGCAGTATTTT.